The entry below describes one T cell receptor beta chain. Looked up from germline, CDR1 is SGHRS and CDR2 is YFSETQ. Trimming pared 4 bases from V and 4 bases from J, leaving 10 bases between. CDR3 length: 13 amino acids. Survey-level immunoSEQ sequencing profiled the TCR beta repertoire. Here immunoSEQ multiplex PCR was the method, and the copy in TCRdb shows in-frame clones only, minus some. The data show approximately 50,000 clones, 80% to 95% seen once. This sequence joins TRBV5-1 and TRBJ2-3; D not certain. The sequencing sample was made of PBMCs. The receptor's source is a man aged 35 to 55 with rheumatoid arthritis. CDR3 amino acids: CASSTSRSDTQYF. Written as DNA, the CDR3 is TGCGCCAGCAGCACCAGTCGGTCAGATACGCAGTATTTT. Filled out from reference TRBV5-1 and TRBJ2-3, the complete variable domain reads KAGVTQTPRYLIKTRGQQVTLSCSPISGHRSVSWYQQTPGQGLQFLFEYFSETQRNKGNFPGRFSGRQFSNSRSEMNVSTLELGDSALYLCASSTSRSDTQYFGPGTRLTVL.